The clone carrying this T cell receptor beta chain has more than one count but fewer than ten. This table comes from immunoSEQ multiplex PCR, and its TCRdb copy is limited to in-frame clones, with some not included. The repertoire holds fewer than 70,000 clones, with 86% as singletons. These data come from a study of technical replicates of blood from several donors. This CDR3 has 14 amino acids. CDR1 and CDR2 (germline): SNHLY, FYNNEI. Trimming took 7 bases from V and 2 from J, leaving 15 bases between them. The chain joins TRBV2 to TRBJ2-7; TRBD2 is a possible D gene (6 bases). Sequencing was performed on PBMCs. The sequence was collected from a human donor in good health. Some clones in this sample may be carry-over from other donors' samples. The CDR3: CASNGGGRPYEQYF. As DNA, the CDR3 is TGTGCCAGCAACGGTGGAGGGCGCCCCTACGAGCAGTACTTC.